This TCR beta chain was identified during a study of blood T cell repertoires in COVID-19. Across the whole study: Material from acute and convalescent COVID-19 was sourced from the United States, Italy and Spain.

CDR3 length equals 14 residues. V was shortened by 4 bases and J by 2 bases, with 11 bases between the two germline ends. Germline V lookup: CDR1 MGHRA, CDR2 YSYEKL. TCRdb's copy holds only in-frame clones and misses some; the assay was immunoSEQ multiplex PCR. The sample carries roughly 340,000 clones, around 91% recorded once. The origin of this receptor is a woman aged 18 to 35 who had recovered from COVID-19. V gene TRBV4-1 combines with J gene TRBJ1-1; no clear D. Sequences were obtained from peripheral blood. This CDR3 reads CASSPLSYNTEAFF. The CDR3 DNA sequence: TGCGCCAGCAGCCCCCTAAGTTATAACACTGAAGCTTTCTTT.